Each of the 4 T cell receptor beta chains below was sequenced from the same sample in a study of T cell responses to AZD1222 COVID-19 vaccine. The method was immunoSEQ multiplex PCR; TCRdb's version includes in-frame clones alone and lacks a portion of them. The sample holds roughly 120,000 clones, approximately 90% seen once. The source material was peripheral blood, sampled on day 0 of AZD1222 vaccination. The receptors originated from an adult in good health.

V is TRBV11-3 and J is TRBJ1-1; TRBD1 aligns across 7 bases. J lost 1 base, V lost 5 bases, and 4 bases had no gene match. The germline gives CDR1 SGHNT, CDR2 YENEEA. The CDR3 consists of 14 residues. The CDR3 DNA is TGTGCCAGCAGCCAAGAGGGGGCGAACACTGAAGCTTTCTTT. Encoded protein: CASSQEGANTEAFF.

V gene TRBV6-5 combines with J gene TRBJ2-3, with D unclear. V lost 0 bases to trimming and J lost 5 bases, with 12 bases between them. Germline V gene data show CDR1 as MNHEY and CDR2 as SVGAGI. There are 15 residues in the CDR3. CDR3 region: CASSYSKARQDTQYF. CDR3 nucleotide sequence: TGTGCCAGCAGTTACTCGAAGGCCAGGCAAGATACGCAGTATTTT.

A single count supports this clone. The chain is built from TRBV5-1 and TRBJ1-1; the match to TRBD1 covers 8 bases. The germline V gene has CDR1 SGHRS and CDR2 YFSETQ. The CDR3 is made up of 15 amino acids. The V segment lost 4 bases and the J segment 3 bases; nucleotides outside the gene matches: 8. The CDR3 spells CASSLGGGQDTEAFF. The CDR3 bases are TGCGCCAGCAGCCTGGGAGGGGGACAGGACACTGAAGCTTTCTTT.

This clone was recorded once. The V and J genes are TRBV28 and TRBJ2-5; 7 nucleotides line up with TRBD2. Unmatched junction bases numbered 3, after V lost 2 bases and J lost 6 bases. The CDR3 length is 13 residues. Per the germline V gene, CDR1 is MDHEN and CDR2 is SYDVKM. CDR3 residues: CASSLAGVQTQYF. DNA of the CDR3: TGTGCCAGCAGTTTAGCGGGAGTCCAGACCCAGTACTTC.